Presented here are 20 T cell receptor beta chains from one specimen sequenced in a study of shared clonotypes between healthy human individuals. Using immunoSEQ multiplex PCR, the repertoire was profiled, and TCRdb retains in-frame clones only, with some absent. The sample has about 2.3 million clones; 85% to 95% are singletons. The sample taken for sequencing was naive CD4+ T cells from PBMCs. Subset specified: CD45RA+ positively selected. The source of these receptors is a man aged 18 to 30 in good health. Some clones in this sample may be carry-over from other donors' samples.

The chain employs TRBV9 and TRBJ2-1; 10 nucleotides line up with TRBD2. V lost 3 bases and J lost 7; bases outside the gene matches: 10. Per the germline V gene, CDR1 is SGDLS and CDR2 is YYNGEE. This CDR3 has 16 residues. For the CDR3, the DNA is TGTGCCAGCAGCGCCCATCCTAGCGGGGGACTTAATGAGCAGTTCTTC. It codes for CASSAHPSGGLNEQFF.

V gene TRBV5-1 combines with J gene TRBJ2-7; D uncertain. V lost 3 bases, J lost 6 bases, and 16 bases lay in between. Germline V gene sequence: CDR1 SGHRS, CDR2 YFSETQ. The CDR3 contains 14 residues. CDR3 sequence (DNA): TGCGCCAGCAGCTCCGTGGTAGTGCCCCCCGAGCAGTACTTC. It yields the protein CASSSVVVPPEQYF.

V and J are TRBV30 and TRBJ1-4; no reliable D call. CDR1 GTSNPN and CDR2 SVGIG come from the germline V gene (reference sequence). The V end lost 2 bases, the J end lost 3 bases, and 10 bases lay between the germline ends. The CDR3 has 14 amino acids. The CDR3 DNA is TGTGCCTGGAGTCTCTGGTCCCCTAATGAAAAACTGTTTTTT. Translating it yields CAWSLWSPNEKLFF.

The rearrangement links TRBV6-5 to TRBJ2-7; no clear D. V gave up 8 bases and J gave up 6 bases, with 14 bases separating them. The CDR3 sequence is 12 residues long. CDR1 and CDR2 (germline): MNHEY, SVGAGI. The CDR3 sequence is CASAVPWGEQYF. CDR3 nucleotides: TGTGCCAGCGCAGTTCCCTGGGGCGAGCAGTACTTC.

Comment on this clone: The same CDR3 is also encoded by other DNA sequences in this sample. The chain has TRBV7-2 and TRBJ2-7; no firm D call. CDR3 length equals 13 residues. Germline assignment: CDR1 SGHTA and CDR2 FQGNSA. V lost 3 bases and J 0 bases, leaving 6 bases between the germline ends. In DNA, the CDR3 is TGTGCCAGCAGCTTCCGCCCCTCCTACGAGCAGTACTTC. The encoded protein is CASSFRPSYEQYF.

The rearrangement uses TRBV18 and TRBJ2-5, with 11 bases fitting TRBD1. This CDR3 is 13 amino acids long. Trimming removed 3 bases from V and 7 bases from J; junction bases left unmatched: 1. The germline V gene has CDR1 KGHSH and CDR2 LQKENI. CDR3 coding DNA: TGTGCCAGCTCACCCGGGACAGGGGGGACCCAGTACTTC. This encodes CASSPGTGGTQYF. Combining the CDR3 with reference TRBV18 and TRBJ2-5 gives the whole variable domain NAGVMQNPRHLVRRRGQEARLRCSPMKGHSHVYWYRQLPEEGLKFMVYLQKENIIDESGMPKERFSAEFPKEGPSILRIQQVVRGDSAAYFCASSPGTGGTQYFGPGTRLLVL.

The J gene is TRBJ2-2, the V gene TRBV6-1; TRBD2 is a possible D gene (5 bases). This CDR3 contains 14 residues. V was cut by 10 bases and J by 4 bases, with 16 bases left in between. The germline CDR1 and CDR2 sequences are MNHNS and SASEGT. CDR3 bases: TGTGCCACCACGGACGGACGGGGCACCGGGGAGCTGTTTTTT. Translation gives CATTDGRGTGELFF.

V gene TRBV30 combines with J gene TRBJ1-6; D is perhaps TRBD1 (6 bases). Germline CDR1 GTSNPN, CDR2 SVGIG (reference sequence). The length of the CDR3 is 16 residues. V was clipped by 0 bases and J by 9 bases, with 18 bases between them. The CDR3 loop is CAWSVFPTGLRSPLHF. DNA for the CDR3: TGTGCCTGGAGTGTATTCCCCACAGGGCTTCGTTCACCCCTCCACTTT.

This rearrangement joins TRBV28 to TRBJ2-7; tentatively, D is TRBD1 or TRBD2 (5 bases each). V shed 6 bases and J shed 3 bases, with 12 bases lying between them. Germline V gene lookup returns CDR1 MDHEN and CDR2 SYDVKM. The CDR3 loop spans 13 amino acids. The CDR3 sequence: CASSYGTDYEQYF. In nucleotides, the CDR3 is TGTGCCAGCAGCTACGGGACGGACTACGAGCAGTACTTC.

CDR3 residues: CASSLPNQPQHF. The CDR3 DNA follows: TGTGCCAGTAGCCTCCCCAACCAGCCCCAGCATTTT. This chain uses TRBV19 with TRBJ1-5; D is uncertain. This CDR3 region has 12 residues. Germline assignment: CDR1 LNHDA and CDR2 SQIVND (reference sequence). V lost 6 bases and J 7 bases, leaving 10 bases between the germline ends.

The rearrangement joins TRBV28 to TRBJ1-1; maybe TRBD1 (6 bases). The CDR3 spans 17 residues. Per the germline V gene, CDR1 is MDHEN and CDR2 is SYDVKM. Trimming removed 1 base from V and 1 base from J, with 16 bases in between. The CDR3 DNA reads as TGTGCCAGCAGTTTATCCACGGGACACTACACGAACACTGAAGCTTTCTTT. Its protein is CASSLSTGHYTNTEAFF.

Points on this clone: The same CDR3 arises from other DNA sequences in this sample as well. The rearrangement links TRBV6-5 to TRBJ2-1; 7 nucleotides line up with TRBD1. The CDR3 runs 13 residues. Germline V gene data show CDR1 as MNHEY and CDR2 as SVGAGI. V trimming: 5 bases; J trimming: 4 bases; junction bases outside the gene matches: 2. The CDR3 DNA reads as TGTGCCAGCAGTCGGGACAGTTACAATGAGCAGTTCTTC. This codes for CASSRDSYNEQFF.

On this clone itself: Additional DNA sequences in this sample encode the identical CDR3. The CDR3 protein is CASSERSYGYTF. DNA of the CDR3: TGTGCCAGCAGTGAAAGGTCTTATGGCTACACCTTC. The rearrangement links TRBV6-1 to TRBJ1-2; no clear D gene. The germline V gene has CDR1 MNHNS and CDR2 SASEGT. Trimming left V 2 bases short and J 5 bases short, with 6 bases between. The CDR3 consists of 12 residues.

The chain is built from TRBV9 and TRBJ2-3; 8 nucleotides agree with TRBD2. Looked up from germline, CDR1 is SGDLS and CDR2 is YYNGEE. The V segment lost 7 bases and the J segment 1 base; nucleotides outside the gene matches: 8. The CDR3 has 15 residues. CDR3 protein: CASVRSGVGTDTQYF. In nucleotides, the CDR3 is TGTGCCAGCGTCCGTAGCGGGGTGGGCACAGATACGCAGTATTTT. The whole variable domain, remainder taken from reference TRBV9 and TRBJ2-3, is DSGVTQTPKHLITATGQRVTLRCSPRSGDLSVYWYQQSLDQGLQFLIQYYNGEERAKGNILERFSAQQFPDLHSELNLSSLELGDSALYFCASVRSGVGTDTQYFGPGTRLTVL.

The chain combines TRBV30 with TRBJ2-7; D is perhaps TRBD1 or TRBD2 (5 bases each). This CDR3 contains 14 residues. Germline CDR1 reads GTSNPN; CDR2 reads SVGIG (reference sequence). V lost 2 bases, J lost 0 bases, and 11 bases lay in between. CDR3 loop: CAWSSRGSSYEQYF. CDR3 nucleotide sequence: TGTGCCTGGAGTTCCCGGGGCTCCTCCTACGAGCAGTACTTC.

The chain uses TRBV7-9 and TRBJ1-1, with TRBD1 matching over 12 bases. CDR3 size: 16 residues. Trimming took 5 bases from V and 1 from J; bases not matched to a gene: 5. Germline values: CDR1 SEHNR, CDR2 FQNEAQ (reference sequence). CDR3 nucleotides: TGTGCCAGCAGCCTGGGACAGGGGGCGACGAACACTGAAGCTTTCTTT. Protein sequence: CASSLGQGATNTEAFF.

CDR3 sequence: CASSIPVELNEQFF. The CDR3 DNA reads as TGCGCCAGCAGCATCCCCGTAGAGCTCAATGAGCAGTTCTTC. This sequence joins TRBV5-1 and TRBJ2-1; D is uncertain. Germline loops: CDR1 SGHRS, CDR2 YFSETQ. V was clipped by 4 bases and J by 6 bases, with 14 bases between them. CDR3 length: 14 residues.

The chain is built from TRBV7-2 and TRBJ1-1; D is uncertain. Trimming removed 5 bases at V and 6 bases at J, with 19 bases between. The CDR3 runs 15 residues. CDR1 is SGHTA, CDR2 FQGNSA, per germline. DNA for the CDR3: TGTGCCAGCAGCCGGATGAGTAACTTATTAGCTGAAGCTTTCTTT. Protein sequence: CASSRMSNLLAEAFF.

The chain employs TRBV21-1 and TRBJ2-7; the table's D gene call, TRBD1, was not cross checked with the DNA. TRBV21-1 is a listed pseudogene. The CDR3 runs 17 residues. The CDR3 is CASSLPHTGVSSYEQYF. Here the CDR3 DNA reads TGTGCCAGCAGCCTACCACACACAGGGGTAAGCTCCTACGAGCAGTACTTC.

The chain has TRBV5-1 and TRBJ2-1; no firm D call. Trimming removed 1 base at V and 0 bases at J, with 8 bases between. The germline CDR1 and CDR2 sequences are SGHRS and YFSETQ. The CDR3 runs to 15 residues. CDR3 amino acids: CASSLTLNSYNEQFF. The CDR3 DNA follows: TGCGCCAGCAGCTTGACACTGAACTCCTACAATGAGCAGTTCTTC.